These 7 T cell receptor beta chains originate from one sample sequenced in a study of T cells in Graves' hyperthyroidism and ophthalmopathy. Template material for amplifying TCR beta CDR3 regions consisted of RNA transcripts. HTBI primers were employed in a first-round RT-PCR of the TCR CDR3. TCRdb re-called the multiplex PCR reads through MiXCR, storing one row per CDR3 protein. The sample carries 450,000 to 650,000 distinct CDR3 sequences, 17% recorded once. Source material: blood. These TCRs come from a young woman with Graves' ophthalmopathy.

A few counts support this clonotype. The V gene is TRBV3-1, the J gene TRBJ2-5, with D tentatively TRBD1 (7 bases). Trimming stripped 0 bases from V and 4 bases from J, with 18 bases between. Germline V CDR1 and CDR2: LGHDT, YNNKEL (reference sequence). The CDR3 loop spans 17 amino acids. The CDR3 sequence: CASSQDPQGRIGETQYF. The CDR3 nucleotides read TGTGCCAGCAGCCAAGACCCACAGGGGAGGATAGGAGAGACCCAGTACTTC.

This clonotype appeared many times. The genes are TRBV11-2 and TRBJ1-2; D ambiguous. Deletions cut 1 base from V and 2 bases from J, with 11 bases between. Germline lookup yields CDR1 SGHAT and CDR2 FQNNGV. CDR3 length: 15 residues. CDR3 sequence: CASSLGTSLNYGYTF. In nucleotides, the CDR3 is TGTGCCAGCAGCTTAGGTACCAGCCTGAACTATGGCTACACCTTC.

In this sample, this clonotype turned up a few times. This chain joins TRBV19 and TRBJ2-5; 7 bases are a match to TRBD1. This CDR3 is 15 amino acids long. Germline-derived CDR1 and CDR2 are LNHDA and SQIVND (reference sequence). V shed 1 base, J shed 1 base, and the junction held 3 bases outside the gene matches. The CDR3 loop is CASSIGGGSQETQYF. Written as DNA, the CDR3 is TGTGCCAGTAGTATAGGAGGGGGCAGCCAAGAGACCCAGTACTTC. The whole variable domain, remainder taken from reference TRBV19 and TRBJ2-5, is DGGITQSPKYLFRKEGQNVTLSCEQNLNHDAMYWYRQDPGQGLRLIYYSQIVNDFQKGDIAEGYSVSREKKESFPLTVTSAQKNPTAFYLCASSIGGGSQETQYFGPGTRLLVL.

This clonotype occurred a few times. The gene calls are TRBV19 and TRBJ2-7, with a weak D call TRBD1 (5 bases). The CDR3 extends over 14 amino acids. V gave up 0 bases and J gave up 4 bases, with 10 bases separating them. The germline V gene has CDR1 LNHDA and CDR2 SQIVND (reference sequence). The CDR3 protein is CASSIEKGSYEQYF. The CDR3 region has the DNA TGTGCCAGTAGTATAGAAAAGGGGTCGTACGAGCAGTACTTC.

This clonotype has at least ten counts. The chain links TRBV20-1 to TRBJ1-1; no reliable D call. Germline V gene lookup returns CDR1 DFQATT and CDR2 SNEGSKA (reference sequence). This CDR3 has 11 residues. V was shortened by 5 bases and J by 7 bases, with 11 bases between the two germline ends. CDR3 in DNA: TGCAGTGCTCCTTTACACCATGAAGCTTTCTTT. Its translation is CSAPLHHEAFF.

This clonotype was seen only a few times. J is TRBJ2-3 and V is TRBV5-1; 7 bases map to TRBD2. The CDR3 is made up of 17 amino acids. The V gene end was trimmed by 4 bases and the J gene end by 0 bases; junction bases not matched to a gene: 11. CDR1 is SGHRS and CDR2 is YFSETQ in the germline V gene. CDR3 sequence (DNA): TGCGCCAGCAGCACGGGGGGAGGGGCAGCTAGCACAGATACGCAGTATTTT. Residues: CASSTGGGAASTDTQYF.

This clonotype came up many times. The chain is built from TRBV20-1 and TRBJ2-3; the D call may be TRBD1 or TRBD2 (5 bases each). Trimming removed 6 bases from V and 1 base from J, with 17 bases in between. Germline V gene data show CDR1 as DFQATT and CDR2 as SNEGSKA (reference sequence). This CDR3 region has 15 residues. CDR3 bases: TGCAGTGCGAGGGGCCCGAGGCGGGGCACAGATACGCAGTATTTT. It codes for CSARGPRRGTDTQYF.